What follows describes a single T cell receptor (beta chain). The data were obtained in a study of blood T cell repertoires in COVID-19. Study background: Acute and convalescent COVID-19 specimens originated in the United States, Italy and Spain. T cells, B-cell-depleted T cells, or PBMCs provided the cDNA or gDNA that served as material.

Original methodology: Nucleated cell number was recorded as an estimate derived from reference gene primer amplification. Repertoires were generated with immunoSEQ multiplex PCR, while TCRdb's copy carries only in-frame clones and drops some. V and J calls and clone size follow that table, whereas D and trimming were derived from the DNA. The top ten hold 3.6% of the sample, which has 250,000 to 300,000 clones, around 86% seen once. The CDR3 loop spans 13 amino acids. V was shortened by 3 bases and J by 10 bases, with 10 bases between the two germline ends. The germline V gene encodes CDR1 LGHDT and CDR2 YNNKEL (reference sequence).

The rearrangement links TRBV3-1 (or the pseudogene TRBV3-2) to TRBJ1-6; the D is unclear. Sequencing used peripheral blood. This clonotype was sampled from a man in his late teens or twenties with active or convalescent COVID-19. The CDR3 sequence: CASSQTETSPLHF. The CDR3 nucleotides are TGTGCCAGCAGCCAGACTGAGACCTCACCCCTCCACTTT.